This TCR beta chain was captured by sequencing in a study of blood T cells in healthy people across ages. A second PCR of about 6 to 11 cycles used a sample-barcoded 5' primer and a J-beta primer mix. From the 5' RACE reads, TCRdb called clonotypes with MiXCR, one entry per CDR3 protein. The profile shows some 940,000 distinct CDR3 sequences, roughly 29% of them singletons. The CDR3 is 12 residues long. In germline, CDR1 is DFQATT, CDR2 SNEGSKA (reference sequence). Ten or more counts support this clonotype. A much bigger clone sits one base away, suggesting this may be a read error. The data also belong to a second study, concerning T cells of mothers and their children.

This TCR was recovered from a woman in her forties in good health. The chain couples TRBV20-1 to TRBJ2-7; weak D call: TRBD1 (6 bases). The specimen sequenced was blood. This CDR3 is CRAVDSPYEQYF. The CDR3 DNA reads TGCAGGGCGGTGGACAGTCCCTACGAGCAGTACTTC.